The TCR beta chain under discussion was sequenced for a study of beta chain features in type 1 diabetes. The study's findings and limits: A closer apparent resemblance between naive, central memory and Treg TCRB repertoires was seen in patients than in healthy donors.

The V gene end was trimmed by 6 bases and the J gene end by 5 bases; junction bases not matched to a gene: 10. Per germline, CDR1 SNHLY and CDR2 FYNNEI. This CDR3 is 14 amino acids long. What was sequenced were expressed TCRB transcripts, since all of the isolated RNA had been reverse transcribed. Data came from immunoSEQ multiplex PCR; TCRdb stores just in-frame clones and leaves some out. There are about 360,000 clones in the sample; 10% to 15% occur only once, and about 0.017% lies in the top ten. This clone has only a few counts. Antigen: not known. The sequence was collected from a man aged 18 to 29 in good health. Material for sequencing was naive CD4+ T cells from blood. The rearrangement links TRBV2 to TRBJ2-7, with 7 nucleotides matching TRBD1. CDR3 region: CASRRRQGENEQYF. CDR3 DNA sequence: TGTGCCAGCAGGCGCCGACAGGGAGAAAACGAGCAGTACTTC.